A selection of T cell receptor beta chains follows, all from one sample in a study of radiotherapy plus CTLA-4 blockade in lung cancer. Produced via immunoSEQ multiplex PCR; TCRdb's table is partial and in-frame only. The repertoire includes fewer than 70,000 clones, 79% of them detected once, and roughly a tenth sits in the top ten. Source: peripheral blood, taken from a patient treated with radiotherapy plus ipilimumab. The receptors were gathered from a human donor with non-small cell lung cancer who had a complete response to radiotherapy plus ipilimumab. Both conserved end residues are part of each CDR3. A D gene is named only where the DNA matches it firmly. Part of the rows lack a size; the others show once, few, many or a class for expanded clones.

>NA|TRBV15|TRBJ2-5|NA
CATSPRGRAETQYF
TGTGCCACCAGCCCTCGGGGCCGCGCAGAGACCCAGTACTTC
>NA|TRBV7-9|TRBJ2-1|TRBD1
CASSYDWDRPNEQFF
TGTGCCAGCAGTTATGATTGGGACAGACCAAATGAGCAGTTCTTC
>NA|TRBV11-3|TRBJ2-7|NA
CASSLGQGHEQYF
TGTGCCAGCAGCTTGGGTCAGGGACACGAGCAGTACTTC
>once|TRBV7-9|TRBJ1-4|NA
CASSLRGGRLFF
TGTGCCAGCAGCCTACGAGGAGGGCGGCTGTTTTTT
>NA|TRBV5-4|TRBJ2-1|NA
CASSLVGRTGNEQFF
TGTGCCAGCAGCTTGGTAGGTAGAACGGGGAATGAGCAGTTCTTC
>few|TRBV9|TRBJ1-1|NA
CANRNTEAFF
TGTGCCAACCGGAACACTGAAGCTTTCTTT
>NA|TRBV5-1|TRBJ2-5|NA
CASSLFRDSKETQYF
TGCGCCAGCAGCTTATTCCGGGACTCCAAAGAGACCCAGTACTTC
>NA|TRBV9|TRBJ2-5|NA
CASSLGGRVETQYF
TGTGCCAGCAGCCTAGGAGGCAGGGTAGAGACCCAGTACTTC
>NA|TRBV29-1|TRBJ1-4|NA
CSVGRSGSSNEKLFF
TGCAGCGTTGGACGGTCCGGTAGTTCTAATGAAAAACTGTTTTTT
>NA|TRBV11-2|TRBJ2-7|NA
CASSPNRREQYF
TGTGCCAGCAGCCCGAACCGACGGGAGCAGTACTTC
>few|TRBV14|TRBJ1-1|NA
CASSQESRVTEAFF
TGTGCCAGCAGCCAAGAATCCAGGGTCACTGAAGCTTTCTTT
>NA|TRBV7-2|TRBJ1-1|NA
CASSLSRPTEAFF
TGTGCCAGCAGCTTAAGCAGACCCACTGAAGCTTTCTTT
>NA|TRBV5-4|TRBJ1-1|TRBD1
CASSPDRGNTEAFF
TGTGCCAGCAGCCCAGACAGGGGGAACACTGAAGCTTTCTTT
>NA|TRBV7-8|TRBJ1-1|NA
CASSPNLGNTEAFF
TGTGCCAGCAGCCCAAATTTGGGGAACACTGAAGCTTTCTTT
>few|TRBV9|TRBJ1-6|TRBD1
CASSAAGTDYYNSPLHF
TGTGCCAGCAGCGCCGCCGGGACAGACTACTATAATTCACCCCTCCACTTT
>few|TRBV19|TRBJ1-3|TRBD1
CASSTTRGYTIYF
TGTGCCAGTAGTACAACCAGGGGGTACACCATATATTTT
>NA|TRBV27|TRBJ1-4|NA
CASSPGRAGHEKLFF
TGTGCCAGCAGTCCCGGCAGGGCAGGGCATGAAAAACTGTTTTTT
>once|TRBV7-2|TRBJ1-3|NA
CASRWDGSSGNTIYF
TGTGCCAGCAGATGGGACGGAAGCTCTGGAAACACCATATATTTT
>NA|TRBV7-9|TRBJ2-1|NA
CASRPMQRDNEQFF
TGTGCCAGCAGGCCGATGCAGCGAGACAATGAGCAGTTCTTC
>NA|TRBV10-3|TRBJ2-2|NA
CAITAGTNTGELFF
TGTGCCATCACCGCGGGCACGAACACCGGGGAGCTGTTTTTT
>NA|TRBV18|TRBJ1-2|NA
CASSPRYGYTF
TGTGCCAGCTCACCACGGTATGGCTACACCTTC
>NA|TRBV19|TRBJ2-3|NA
CASSMAMEGPMGDTQYF
TGTGCCAGTAGTATGGCTATGGAGGGGCCGATGGGAGATACGCAGTATTTT
>NA|TRBV10-1|TRBJ2-3|NA
CASSGSFLGEDTQYF
TGCGCCAGCAGTGGATCCTTCTTAGGAGAAGATACGCAGTATTTT
>NA|TRBV4-3|TRBJ2-5|NA
CASSQDVRLGARETQYF
TGCGCCAGCAGCCAAGATGTCCGTCTGGGTGCGAGGGAGACCCAGTACTTC
>NA|TRBV18|TRBJ2-7|TRBD2
CASSQASGDEQYF
TGTGCCAGCTCACAAGCTAGCGGCGACGAGCAGTACTTC
>NA|TRBV9|TRBJ1-3|TRBD1
CASSTGTGLSNTIYF
TGTGCCAGCAGCACCGGGACAGGGTTAAGTAACACCATATATTTT
>few|TRBV11-3|TRBJ2-1|NA
CASSGRSNEQFF
TGTGCCAGCAGCGGGAGGTCGAATGAGCAGTTCTTC
>NA|TRBV11-3|TRBJ2-1|NA
CASSLDPWNEQFF
TGTGCCAGCAGCTTAGACCCTTGGAATGAGCAGTTCTTC
>NA|TRBV10-3|TRBJ1-1|NA
CAISDREGNTEAFF
TGTGCCATCAGTGACCGGGAAGGCAACACTGAAGCTTTCTTT
>NA|TRBV7-2|TRBJ2-3|NA
CASSLMGAGPSTDTQYF
TGTGCCAGCAGCTTAATGGGAGCGGGTCCTAGCACAGATACGCAGTATTTT
>NA|TRBV7-2|TRBJ2-3|TRBD2
CASSLSGGDADTQYF
TGTGCCAGCAGCCTTAGCGGGGGGGATGCCGATACGCAGTATTTT
>NA|TRBV13|TRBJ2-3|NA
CASSPRTSSGTDTQYF
TGTGCCAGCAGCCCAAGGACTTCTAGCGGCACAGATACGCAGTATTTT